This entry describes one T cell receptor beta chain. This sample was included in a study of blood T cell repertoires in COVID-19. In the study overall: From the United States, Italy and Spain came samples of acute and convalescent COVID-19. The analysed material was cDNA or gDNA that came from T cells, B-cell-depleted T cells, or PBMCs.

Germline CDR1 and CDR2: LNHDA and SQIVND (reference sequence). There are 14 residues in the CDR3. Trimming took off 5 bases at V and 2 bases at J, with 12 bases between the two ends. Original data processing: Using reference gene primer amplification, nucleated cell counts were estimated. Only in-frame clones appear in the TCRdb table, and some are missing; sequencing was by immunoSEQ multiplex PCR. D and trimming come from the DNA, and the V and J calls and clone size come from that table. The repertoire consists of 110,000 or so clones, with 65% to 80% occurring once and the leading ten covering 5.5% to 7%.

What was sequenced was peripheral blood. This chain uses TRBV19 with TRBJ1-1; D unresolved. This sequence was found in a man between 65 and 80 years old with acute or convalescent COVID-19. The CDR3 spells CASSYDGLNTEAFF. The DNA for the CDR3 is TGTGCCAGTAGTTATGACGGGTTAAACACTGAAGCTTTCTTT.